The 3 T cell receptor beta chains below come from one sample, sequenced in a study of monozygotic twins with inflammatory bowel disease. Reanalyzing the 5' RACE reads, TCRdb keeps one entry per CDR3 protein, without DNA. This sample carries 200,000 to 250,000 distinct CDR3 sequences, with around 1.5% going to the ten biggest clones. Sequences were obtained from blood. These receptor sequences come from a human donor with ulcerative colitis or Crohn's disease, or a healthy co-twin of an affected twin (not recorded which).

The chain combines TRBV6-1 with TRBJ1-2; TCRdb's D gene call, TRBD1, goes unchecked for lack of DNA. CDR1 and CDR2 (germline): MNHNS, SASEGT. This CDR3 has 14 amino acids. The CDR3 loop reads CASRRDRGDYGYTF.

The chain is built from TRBV20-1 and TRBJ1-5; TCRdb picks TRBD1, but there is no DNA to check that call. CDR3 length: 15 amino acids. Looked up from germline, CDR1 is DFQATT and CDR2 is SNEGSKA (reference sequence). The CDR3 region is CSAKTRTGNNQPQHF.

The V call is TRBV2, the J call TRBJ2-7; TCRdb designates TRBD1, a call that cannot be tested without DNA. Per germline, CDR1 SNHLY and CDR2 FYNNEI. This CDR3 contains 12 residues. The CDR3 is CASSETTYEQYF.